This T cell receptor (beta chain) originates from a study of T cell responses to AZD1222 COVID-19 vaccine. General study results and limits: None of the repertoires were sampled until the peak T cell response had passed. There were mostly white British donors and more females than males, and clonal diversity was possibly underestimated. Regions left unmutated in variants are reportedly the target of nearly half of spike-specific TCRs. Vaccine-associated CD4 TCRs ranged over spike, dominating at 160-218 and 743-854.

Between the trimmed V and J ends, which lost 7 bases and 6 bases, there was a span of 21 bases. The CDR3 contains 15 residues. Germline V gives CDR1 WSHSY, CDR2 SAAADI. The table came from immunoSEQ multiplex PCR; TCRdb's copy has only in-frame clones and leaves some out. Of 90,000 to 150,000 clones in the sample, approximately 88% were seen once. Regarding this clone: Its cognate antigen is unknown.

The TCR originated in an adult in good health. This sample comprised peripheral blood, obtained on day 0 of AZD1222 vaccination. The chain uses TRBV10-2 and TRBJ1-1; a weak D match, TRBD1 (6 bases). DNA for the CDR3: TGCGCCAGCATCGAATCCCAGGGGAACTCGGCTGAAGCTTTCTTT. Residues: CASIESQGNSAEAFF.